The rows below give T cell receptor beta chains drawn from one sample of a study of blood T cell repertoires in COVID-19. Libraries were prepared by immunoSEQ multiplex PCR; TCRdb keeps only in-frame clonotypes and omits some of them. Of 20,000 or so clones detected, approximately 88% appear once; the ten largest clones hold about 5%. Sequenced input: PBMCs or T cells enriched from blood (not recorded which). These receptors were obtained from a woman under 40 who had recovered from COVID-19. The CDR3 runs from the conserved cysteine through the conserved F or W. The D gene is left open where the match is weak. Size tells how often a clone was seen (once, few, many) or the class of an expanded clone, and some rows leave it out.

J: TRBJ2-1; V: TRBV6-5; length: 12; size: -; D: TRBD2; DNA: TGTGCCAGCAGTACAGCGGGGTACGAGCAGTTCTTC; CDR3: CASSTAGYEQFF
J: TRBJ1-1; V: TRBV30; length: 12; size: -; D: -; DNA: TGTGCCTGGGGTCGAAGAGGGTTTGAAGCTTTCTTT; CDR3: CAWGRRGFEAFF
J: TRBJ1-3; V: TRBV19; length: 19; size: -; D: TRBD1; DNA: TGTGCCAGTAGTATACCCCTCTATCGGGACAGGGGTACTGGAAACACCATATATTTT; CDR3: CASSIPLYRDRGTGNTIYF
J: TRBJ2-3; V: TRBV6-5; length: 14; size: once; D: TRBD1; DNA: TGTGCCACTTTAGGGACAGGGGGGACAGATACGCAGTATTTT; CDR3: CATLGTGGTDTQYF
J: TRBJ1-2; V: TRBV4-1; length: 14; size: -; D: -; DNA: TGCGCCAGCAGCCAAGAGGGGGAGGTGGGCGGCTACACCTTC; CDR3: CASSQEGEVGGYTF
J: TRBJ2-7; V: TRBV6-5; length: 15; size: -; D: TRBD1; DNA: TGTGCCAGCAGTTACACGACAGGGGGTGAGGACGAGCAGTACTTC; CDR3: CASSYTTGGEDEQYF
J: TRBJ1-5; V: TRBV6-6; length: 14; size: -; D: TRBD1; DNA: TGTGCCAGCAGCCGGACAGGGAAGGTCCAGCCCCAGCATTTT; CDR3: CASSRTGKVQPQHF
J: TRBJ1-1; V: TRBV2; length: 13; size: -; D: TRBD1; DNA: TGTGCCAGCGGGGGGACAGGGGAATTGTTGGCTTTCTTT; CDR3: CASGGTGELLAFF
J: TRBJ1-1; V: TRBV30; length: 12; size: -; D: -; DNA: TGTGCCTGGAGTGTCCGGAGCACTGAAGCTTTCTTT; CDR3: CAWSVRSTEAFF
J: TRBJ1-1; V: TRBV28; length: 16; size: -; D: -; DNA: TGTGCCAGCAGTTTAATCGGGGGGGATATGAACACTGAAGCTTTCTTT; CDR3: CASSLIGGDMNTEAFF
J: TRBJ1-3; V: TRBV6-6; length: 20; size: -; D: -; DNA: TGTGCCAGCAGTCCCTTGGTTTGGGCAGGGGAGACCCTTGCGGGAAACACCATATATTTT; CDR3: CASSPLVWAGETLAGNTIYF
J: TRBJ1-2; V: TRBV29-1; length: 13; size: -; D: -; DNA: TGCAGCGTTACCCGACAGACTAACTATGGCTACACCTTC; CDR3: CSVTRQTNYGYTF
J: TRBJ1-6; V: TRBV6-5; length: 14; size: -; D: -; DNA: TGTGCCAGCAGTAGGGACAACACAAATTCACCCCTCCACTTT; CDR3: CASSRDNTNSPLHF
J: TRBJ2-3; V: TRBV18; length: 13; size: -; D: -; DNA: TGTGCCAGCTCACCACTAGCCACAGATACGCAGTATTTT; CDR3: CASSPLATDTQYF
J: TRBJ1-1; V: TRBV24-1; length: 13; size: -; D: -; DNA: TGTGCCACCCGGGATTACGGGGGGACTGAAGCTTTCTTT; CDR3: CATRDYGGTEAFF
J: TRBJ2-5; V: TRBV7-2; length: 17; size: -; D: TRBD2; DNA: TGTGCCAGCAGCTTTAAGAGCGGGGGTTCTTTAGGAGAGACCCAGTACTTC; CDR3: CASSFKSGGSLGETQYF
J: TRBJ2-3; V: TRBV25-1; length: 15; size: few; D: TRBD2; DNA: TGTGCCAGCAGTGATGGGACTAGCGTCGCAGATACGCAGTATTTT; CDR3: CASSDGTSVADTQYF
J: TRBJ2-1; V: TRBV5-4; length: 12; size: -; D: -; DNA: TGTGCCAGCAGCTTGGTCAACAATGAGCAGTTCTTC; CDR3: CASSLVNNEQFF
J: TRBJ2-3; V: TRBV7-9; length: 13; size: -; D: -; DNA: TGTGCCAGCAGCTTAAAAATATCAGATACGCAGTATTTT; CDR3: CASSLKISDTQYF
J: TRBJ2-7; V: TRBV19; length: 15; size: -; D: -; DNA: TGTGCCAGTAGTATAGACGACAGGCCTGGCTACGAGCAGTACTTC; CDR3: CASSIDDRPGYEQYF
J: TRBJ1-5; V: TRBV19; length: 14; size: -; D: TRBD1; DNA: TGTGCCAGTAGTGCAACAGGGGGCGAGGTGCTAGGGCATTTT; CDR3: CASSATGGEVLGHF
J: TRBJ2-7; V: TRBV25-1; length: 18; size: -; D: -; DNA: TGTGCCAGCAGCCCCATAGGAGGTCCCCGCGGGGGCGGCTACGAGCAGTACTTC; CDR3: CASSPIGGPRGGGYEQYF
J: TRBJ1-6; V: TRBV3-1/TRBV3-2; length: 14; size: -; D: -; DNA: TGTGCCAGCAGCCCAGGACAGCTTAATTCACCCCTCCACTTT; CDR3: CASSPGQLNSPLHF
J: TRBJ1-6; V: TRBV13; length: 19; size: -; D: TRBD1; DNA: TGTGCCAGCAGCCCAAAAAAGACCGGGACAGGGCGATATAATTCACCCCTCCACTTT; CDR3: CASSPKKTGTGRYNSPLHF
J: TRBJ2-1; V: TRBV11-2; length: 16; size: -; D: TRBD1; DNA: TGTGCCAGCAGCTTCGGATGGACAGGCCCCCACAATGAGCAGTTCTTC; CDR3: CASSFGWTGPHNEQFF
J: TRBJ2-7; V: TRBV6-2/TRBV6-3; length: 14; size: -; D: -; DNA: TGTGCCAGCAGTTATAATGACAGGCCCTACGAGCAGTACTTC; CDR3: CASSYNDRPYEQYF
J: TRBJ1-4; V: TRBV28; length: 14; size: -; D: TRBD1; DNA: TGTGCCAGCAGTCCGAGGGGGGACAGCGAAAAACTGTTTTTT; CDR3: CASSPRGDSEKLFF
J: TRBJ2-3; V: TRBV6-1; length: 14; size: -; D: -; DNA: TGTGCCAGCAGTGAACTCCAGTCGAGAGGTACGCAGTATTTT; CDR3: CASSELQSRGTQYF
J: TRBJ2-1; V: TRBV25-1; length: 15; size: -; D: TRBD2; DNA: TGTGCCAGCACCCCTCTAGCGGGGGGGGACAATGAGCAGTTCTTC; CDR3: CASTPLAGGDNEQFF
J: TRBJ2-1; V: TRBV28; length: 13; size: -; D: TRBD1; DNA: TGTGCCAGCCGGGGACAGGGCTACAATGAGCAGTTCTTC; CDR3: CASRGQGYNEQFF
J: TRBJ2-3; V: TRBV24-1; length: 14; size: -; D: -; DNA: TGTGCCACCCAAGGGGAAGGGCTTGCAGATACGCAGTATTTT; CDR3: CATQGEGLADTQYF
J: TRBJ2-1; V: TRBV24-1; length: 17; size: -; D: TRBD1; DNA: TGTGCCACCAGTGACTCCGCGACAGGGAGCTCCTACAATGAGCAGTTCTTC; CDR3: CATSDSATGSSYNEQFF
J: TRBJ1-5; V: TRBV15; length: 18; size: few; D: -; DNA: TGTGCCACCAGCAGAGATGTAGGACTTACTTATAGCAATCAGCCCCAGCATTTT; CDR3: CATSRDVGLTYSNQPQHF
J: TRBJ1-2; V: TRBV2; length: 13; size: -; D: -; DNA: TGTGCCAGCAGTGAAACGGGGGTGGGCGGCTACACCTTC; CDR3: CASSETGVGGYTF
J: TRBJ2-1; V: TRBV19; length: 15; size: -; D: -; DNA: TGTGCCAGTAGGGGCCCGGGACAAATCTACAATGAGCAGTTCTTC; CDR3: CASRGPGQIYNEQFF
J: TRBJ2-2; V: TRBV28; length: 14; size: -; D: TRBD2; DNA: TGTGCCAGCAACGCAGCGGGGGAGACCGGGGAGCTGTTTTTT; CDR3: CASNAAGETGELFF
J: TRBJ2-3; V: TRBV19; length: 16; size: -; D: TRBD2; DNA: TGTGCCAGTAGTATAGGTGGCGGGGGGGCAGTGGATACGCAGTATTTT; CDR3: CASSIGGGGAVDTQYF
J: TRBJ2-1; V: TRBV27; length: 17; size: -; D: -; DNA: TGTGCCAGCAGTTTACTCCTAGACGGGAGCTCCTACAATGAGCAGTTCTTC; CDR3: CASSLLLDGSSYNEQFF
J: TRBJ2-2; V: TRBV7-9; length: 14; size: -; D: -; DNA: TGTGCCAGCAGCAAAACACGGGACACCGGGGAGCTGTTTTTT; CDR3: CASSKTRDTGELFF
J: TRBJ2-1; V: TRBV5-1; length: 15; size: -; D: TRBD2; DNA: TGCGCCAGCTCCGGAACTAGCGGGGGAATCAATGAGCAGTTCTTC; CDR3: CASSGTSGGINEQFF
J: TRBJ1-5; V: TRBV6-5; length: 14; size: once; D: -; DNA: TGTGCCAGCAGTTACTCCACAGGTTTGGAGCCCCAGCATTTT; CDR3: CASSYSTGLEPQHF
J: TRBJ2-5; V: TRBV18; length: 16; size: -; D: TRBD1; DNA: TGTGCCAGCTCACCACCGGACAGGGGGCGCGTAGAGACCCAGTACTTC; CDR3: CASSPPDRGRVETQYF
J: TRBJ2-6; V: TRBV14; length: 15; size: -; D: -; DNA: TGTGCCAGCAGCCCGGGTCTGACTGGGGCCAACGTCCTGACTTTC; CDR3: CASSPGLTGANVLTF
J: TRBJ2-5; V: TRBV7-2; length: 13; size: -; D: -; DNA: TGTGCCAGCAGCTTCCCCAACCAAGAGACCCAGTACTTC; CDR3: CASSFPNQETQYF
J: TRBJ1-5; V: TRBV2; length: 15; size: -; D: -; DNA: TGTGCCAGCAGAGGGGGGGGCCGGAGCAATCAGCCCCAGCATTTT; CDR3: CASRGGGRSNQPQHF
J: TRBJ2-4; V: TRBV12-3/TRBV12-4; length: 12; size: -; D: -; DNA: TGTGCCAGCAGTTTTACCAAAAACATTCAGTACTTC; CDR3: CASSFTKNIQYF
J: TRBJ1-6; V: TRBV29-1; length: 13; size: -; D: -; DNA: TGCAGCGTGGGGGGGACTGATAATTCACCCCTCCACTTT; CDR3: CSVGGTDNSPLHF
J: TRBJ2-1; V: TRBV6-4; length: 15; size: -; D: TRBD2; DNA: TGTGCCAGCACCAGGACTAGCGGGGACCACAATGAGCAGTTCTTC; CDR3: CASTRTSGDHNEQFF
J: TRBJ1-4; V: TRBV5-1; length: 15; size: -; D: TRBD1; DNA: TGCGCCAGCAGCCGGACAGGTACAACTAATGAAAAACTGTTTTTT; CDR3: CASSRTGTTNEKLFF
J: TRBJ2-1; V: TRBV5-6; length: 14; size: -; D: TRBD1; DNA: TGTGCCAGCAGCTTAACAGGGGTGGGGAATGAGCAGTTCTTC; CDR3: CASSLTGVGNEQFF
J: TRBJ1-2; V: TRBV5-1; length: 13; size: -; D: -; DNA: TGCGCCAGCAGCTTGACAGCTAACTATGGCTACACCTTC; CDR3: CASSLTANYGYTF
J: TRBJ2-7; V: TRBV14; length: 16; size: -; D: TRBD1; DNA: TGTGCCAGCAGCCAAGACCCCGGGACAGGGGAATACGAGCAGTACTTC; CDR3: CASSQDPGTGEYEQYF
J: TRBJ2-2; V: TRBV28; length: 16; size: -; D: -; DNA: TGTGCCAGCACCGGACTCATCGGCCTTAACACCGGGGAGCTGTTTTTT; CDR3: CASTGLIGLNTGELFF
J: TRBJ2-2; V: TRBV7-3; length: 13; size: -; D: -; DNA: TGTGCCAGCAGCTTAGCAGGGCCCGGGGAGCTGTTTTTT; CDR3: CASSLAGPGELFF
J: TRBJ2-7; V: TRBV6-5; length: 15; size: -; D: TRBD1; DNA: TGTGCCAGCAGGAGGGACAGCCAGGACCCCTACGAGCAGTACTTC; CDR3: CASRRDSQDPYEQYF